This T cell receptor (beta chain) was sequenced in a study of T cells in Graves' hyperthyroidism and ophthalmopathy (dated by TCRdb to between 2018 and 2021). Concerning the study at large: Peripheral blood samples were taken at initial diagnosis, before any treatment was given. After sampling, hyperthyroidism patients received methimazole starting at 30 mg daily, and ophthalmopathy patients received high-dose intravenous methylprednisolone. To identify distinguishing TCR V-J signatures, a discovery cohort of around 100 patients was used, comprising fewer than 45 with Graves' ophthalmopathy and around 57 with stable Graves' hyperthyroidism. The paper reports TCR Vbeta CDR3 sequencing of 135 peripheral blood samples: 40 or so ophthalmopathy, about 75 hyperthyroidism and around 17 progressor patients. For training and testing, the 100 or so patients in the discovery cohort were randomly divided in a 7:3 ratio. In addition, the study compared T-cell repertoires in thyroid tissue and in blood from six Graves' hyperthyroidism patients. An independent validation cohort of under 20 hyperthyroidism patients and about 16 patients who later progressed to ophthalmopathy tested prospective prediction of ophthalmopathy. The investigation overall reported the following: In validation, the model predicted progression to ophthalmopathy a median of approximately 6.3 months before onset, with approximately 68% sensitivity and about 72% specificity. In cross-validation, a model built on a 13 V-J signature told ophthalmopathy apart from stable hyperthyroidism with 85% to 90% sensitivity and around 83% specificity, and in testing the same model reached 80%/75%. Most expanded thyroid clonotypes (frequency above 0.001) were also detected in blood, a finding suggesting that blood repertoires may reflect thyroid immune responses. Sample size was not statistically predetermined, and investigators were not blinded to group allocation.

Ophthalmopathy patients had moderately to severely active disease, Clinical Activity Score of at least 3, NOSPECS grade of at least 4, and duration under 3 months. The study excluded patients with uncontrolled infections, other autoimmune diseases, pregnancy or lactation. Diagnoses relied on clinical symptoms, serum thyroxine and TRAb, thyroid ultrasound and orbital computed tomography. PBMCs were isolated from about 9.1 ml of fresh peripheral blood by Ficoll-Paque density gradient centrifugation. Total RNA was extracted using Trizol reagent, and RNA quality was assessed on an Agilent 2100 Bioanalyzer. The TCR beta CDR3 regions were amplified from RNA transcripts. The TCR CDR3 was subjected to a first round of RT-PCR using the HTBI primer set and the Qiagen OneStep RT-PCR kit. A second multiplex PCR round built the libraries, followed by size selection and purification. Paired-end sequencing of the libraries was performed with 100 bp reads on an Illumina HiSeq2000. Processing in the source paper ran as follows. Raw data were processed with SOAPnuke, discarding reads with adapters, uncalled bases, mean Phred below 15, or no exact constant-primer or identifier match. COPE v1.2.5 was used to merge high-quality paired reads, and clonotypes were defined as unique nucleotide sequences. MiTCR v1.1 was used to align the clonotypes against IMGT TRBV, TRBD and TRBJ reference segments. Analysis was restricted to V-J combinations with a frequency above 0.0001, which covered 98% to 99.2% of repertoires. A TCS score was defined as the ratio of F50 (clonal expansion) to E x V (chaos), with BLOSUM62-based TCRdist applied between CDR3 peptides within each V-J. Welch's t-statistics and random forest reduced 514 V-J features to 10 to 15, which were used in a naive Bayes classifier (R e1071). Using fastp trimming at Q25 and MiXCR clonotype assembly, TCRdb reanalyzed the public sequencing data and kept in-frame beta chains. Each CDR3 protein gets just one entry, which takes the most common genes and DNA from the rows behind it. TCRdb, not the original authors, processed these V and J calls. Present in this sample are some 500,000 distinct CDR3 sequences, less than 25% of which were seen just once. The leading ten clones occupy over 9% of the sample.

This clonotype was seen many times. Its antigen is unknown. Base qualities are not at hand, and no much larger clone is one base apart. The TCR comes from a woman in her twenties or thirties with Graves' ophthalmopathy. What was sequenced was blood.

The CDR3 protein: CASSGTGGLWTGELFF. The DNA is TGTGCCAGCAGCGGTACAGGGGGCTTGTGGACCGGGGAGCTGTTTTTT. The chain employs TRBV2 and TRBJ2-2; 9 middle bases align to TRBD1. The germline V gene supplies CDR1 SNHLY and CDR2 FYNNEI. At the junction V is shortened by 6 bases and J by 5 bases; bases outside the gene matches: 10. Measured from the cysteine to the phenylalanine, the CDR3 is 16 residues long. Only the CDR3 portion is preserved as DNA: 48 bases, with reading frame beginning at the first base. The full variable domain, with segments outside the CDR3 supplied by the reference TRBV2 and TRBJ2-2 proteins, appears as EPEVTQTPSHQVTQMGQEVILRCVPISNHLYFYWYRQILGQKVEFLVSFYNNEISEKSEIFDDQFSVERPDGSNFTLKIRSTKLEDSAMYFCASSGTGGLWTGELFFGEGSRLTVL.